Below are 18 T cell receptor beta chains sequenced from a single sample in a study of shared clonotypes between healthy human individuals. Profiling relied on immunoSEQ multiplex PCR, and the TCRdb table lists in-frame clones only, not all of them. The sample carries approximately 530,000 clones, approximately 95% recorded once. The sequenced material came from naive CD4+ T cells sorted from blood. The sample's subset: CD45RA+ positively selected. The receptors originated from a woman in her 30s in good health.

The chain employs TRBV28 and TRBJ1-1; perhaps TRBD1 as D (5 bases). Trimming left V 3 bases short and J 4 bases short, with 24 bases between. The germline V gene encodes CDR1 MDHEN and CDR2 SYDVKM. The CDR3 spans 18 residues. The CDR3 DNA reads TGTGCCAGCAGTTTTTCGGGCGCAGGGATTGGCGGTGGCACTGAAGCTTTCTTT. Its translation is CASSFSGAGIGGGTEAFF.

The rearrangement links TRBV18 to TRBJ1-1, with TRBD1 as a possible D gene (6 bases). V was shortened by 5 bases and J by 3 bases, with 10 bases between the two germline ends. The CDR3 is 13 residues long. Looked up from germline, CDR1 is KGHSH and CDR2 is LQKENI. The CDR3: CASSKGVDTEAFF. The CDR3 DNA follows: TGTGCCAGCTCAAAGGGGGTTGACACTGAAGCTTTCTTT.

The chain recombines TRBV5-4 with TRBJ2-2; perhaps TRBD2 as D (5 bases). The CDR3 is made up of 16 amino acids. With 9 bases removed from V and 3 bases from J, the gap between germline ends came to 21 bases. Germline V lookup: CDR1 SGHNT, CDR2 YYREEE (reference sequence). Written as DNA, the CDR3 is TGTGCCACCCACTCGATGGGCGGGTCCGACACCGGGGAGCTGTTTTTT. It translates to CATHSMGGSDTGELFF.

Comments on this clone: This specimen includes other DNA sequences encoding the same CDR3. CDR3 sequence reads: CASSPGQFNQPQHF. CDR3 bases: TGTGCCAGCAGTCCAGGACAGTTCAATCAGCCCCAGCATTTT. The chain couples TRBV28 to TRBJ1-5; D is perhaps TRBD1 (6 bases). Germline V gene sequence: CDR1 MDHEN, CDR2 SYDVKM. Trimming took off 5 bases at V and 3 bases at J, with 11 bases between the two ends. The CDR3 consists of 14 residues.

This chain uses TRBV28 with TRBJ2-3, with 7 bases matching TRBD1. Germline V gene sequence: CDR1 MDHEN, CDR2 SYDVKM. Trimming removed 4 bases from V and 3 bases from J; junction bases left unmatched: 4. This CDR3 contains 14 residues. The CDR3 spells CASSSRDRTDTQYF. The CDR3 nucleotides read TGTGCCAGCAGTTCTAGGGACAGAACAGATACGCAGTATTTT.

With regard to this clone: At the DNA level, this CDR3 is encoded by other sequences in the same sample as well. This sequence joins TRBV28 and TRBJ2-7; D is possibly TRBD1 or TRBD2 (5 bases each). V lost 9 bases, J lost 1 base, and 7 bases lay in between. CDR1 MDHEN and CDR2 SYDVKM come from the germline V gene. This CDR3 has 11 residues. The CDR3 nucleotides are TGTGCCAGTGAGGGGTCCTACGAGCAGTACTTC. Encoded protein: CASEGSYEQYF.

The chain couples TRBV19 to TRBJ2-6, with TRBD1 matching 9 bases. The CDR3 totals 15 residues. V shed 5 bases and J 2 bases; nucleotides not matched to a gene: 1. Germline lookup yields CDR1 LNHDA and CDR2 SQIVND (reference sequence). The CDR3 DNA follows: TGTGCCAGTAGTTACAGGGGGCCTGGGGCCAACGTCCTGACTTTC. Protein: CASSYRGPGANVLTF. Full variable domain (missing parts from reference TRBV19 and TRBJ2-6): DGGITQSPKYLFRKEGQNVTLSCEQNLNHDAMYWYRQDPGQGLRLIYYSQIVNDFQKGDIAEGYSVSREKKESFPLTVTSAQKNPTAFYLCASSYRGPGANVLTFGAGSRLTVL.

The chain carries TRBV7-8 and TRBJ2-7; the D is unclear. V was cut by 4 bases and J by 2 bases, with 15 bases left in between. This CDR3 spans 15 amino acids. From germline, CDR1 is SGHVS and CDR2 FQNEAQ. The CDR3 reads CASSSPGRPPYEQYF. Written as DNA, the CDR3 is TGTGCCAGCAGCTCACCGGGTCGTCCGCCCTACGAGCAGTACTTC.

This chain links TRBV14 with TRBJ2-7; D is perhaps TRBD1 or TRBD2 (5 bases each). Germline-derived CDR1 and CDR2 are SGHDN and FVKESK. Trimming took off 4 bases at V and 2 bases at J, with 9 bases between the two ends. The CDR3 totals 13 residues. CDR3 sequence (DNA): TGTGCCAGCAGCCCCGGGGCCCCCTACGAGCAGTACTTC. It yields the protein CASSPGAPYEQYF.

V usage is TRBV6-1 and J usage is TRBJ1-2, with D possibly being TRBD1 (5 bases). V was clipped by 3 bases and J by 6 bases, with 11 bases between them. Germline lookup yields CDR1 MNHNS and CDR2 SASEGT. This CDR3 contains 13 residues. The CDR3 is CASSEVGVHGYTF. The DNA for the CDR3 is TGTGCCAGCAGTGAGGTGGGGGTCCATGGCTACACCTTC.

The chain has TRBV9 and TRBJ2-6, with TRBD1 matching 8 bases. CDR3 length: 18 amino acids. CDR1 is SGDLS and CDR2 is YYNGEE in the germline V gene. V trimming: 2 bases; J trimming: 2 bases; junction bases outside the gene matches: 9. CDR3 nucleotide sequence: TGTGCCAGCAGCGTTGGCAAACCAGGGGGCCCTGGGGCCAACGTCCTGACTTTC. It translates to CASSVGKPGGPGANVLTF.

The chain joins TRBV5-1 to TRBJ2-7, with a possible D match to TRBD1 (6 bases). The CDR3 has 14 residues. V lost 0 bases to trimming and J lost 2 bases, with 9 bases between them. Looked up from germline, CDR1 is SGHRS and CDR2 is YFSETQ. The DNA for the CDR3 is TGCGCCAGCAGCTTGGTGGGACAAACCTACGAGCAGTACTTC. Its protein is CASSLVGQTYEQYF.

The rearrangement joins TRBV28 to TRBJ2-7; 10 bases match TRBD2. Germline lookup yields CDR1 MDHEN and CDR2 SYDVKM. The J segment lost 6 bases and the V segment lost 5 bases, leaving 19 bases of the junction unmatched. The CDR3 is 18 residues long. The CDR3 coding sequence is TGTGCCAGCAGTCCCCGGACGAAGTTTACTAGCGGGAAGGGCGAGCAGTACTTC. This sequence encodes CASSPRTKFTSGKGEQYF.

J is TRBJ2-7 and V is TRBV18; the match to TRBD2 covers 10 bases. CDR1 is KGHSH, CDR2 LQKENI, per germline. The trim removed 0 bases at V and 4 bases at J, leaving 12 bases unmatched. This CDR3 spans 18 amino acids. The CDR3 region has the DNA TGTGCCAGCTCACCACCCCAGACCCTAGCGGGAGTGAAATACGAGCAGTACTTC. It encodes CASSPPQTLAGVKYEQYF.

This chain uses TRBV19 with TRBJ2-3; a weak D match, TRBD1 (5 bases). The length of the CDR3 is 14 residues. Trimming pared 2 bases from V and 2 bases from J, leaving 8 bases between. Germline V gene lookup returns CDR1 LNHDA and CDR2 SQIVND (reference sequence). This CDR3 is CASSILGHTDTQYF. The CDR3 coding sequence is TGTGCCAGTAGTATACTAGGACACACAGATACGCAGTATTTT.

The sample holds one count of this clone. The chain combines TRBV5-1 with TRBJ2-7; TRBD1 matches 8 bases. The CDR3 consists of 16 residues. CDR1 is SGHRS, CDR2 YFSETQ, per germline. Unmatched junction bases numbered 12, after V lost 4 bases and J lost 3 bases. The CDR3 loop reads CASSPRGTGVNYEQYF. DNA of the CDR3: TGCGCCAGCAGCCCCAGGGGGACAGGAGTGAACTACGAGCAGTACTTC.

This sequence joins TRBV6-1 and TRBJ2-1, with 12 bases aligning to TRBD2. J lost 6 bases, V lost 7 bases, and 7 bases had no gene match. CDR1 and CDR2 (germline): MNHNS, SASEGT. The CDR3 runs 15 residues. Here the CDR3 reads CASTTGLAGINEQFF. The CDR3 DNA reads as TGTGCCAGCACAACAGGACTAGCGGGAATCAATGAGCAGTTCTTC.

CDR3 loop: CASRGPSGGAGVRDTQYF. The CDR3 nucleotides read TGTGCCAGCAGAGGGCCCTCGGGGGGCGCCGGTGTAAGAGATACGCAGTATTTT. The chain links TRBV7-9 to TRBJ2-3, with D tentatively TRBD2 (7 bases). Trimming left V 6 bases short and J 5 bases short, with 27 bases between. The CDR3 totals 18 residues. Germline CDR1 SEHNR, CDR2 FQNEAQ (reference sequence).